This T cell receptor (beta chain) was documented in a study of spatial heterogeneity in lung cancer. At the level of the study: Fewer alpha-chain than beta-chain sequences were consistently detected.

CDR3 size: 11 residues. Germline V CDR1 and CDR2: DFQATT, SNEGSKA (reference sequence). V was shortened by 1 base and J by 9 bases, with 7 bases between the two germline ends. This clonotype has at least ten counts. The sample's time point: sample taken at primary tumor resection. From tumor, nontumor lung or frozen PBMC, whole RNA was taken unsorted for sequencing. The donor group consisted of around 77 patients who had untreated, early-stage non-small cell lung cancer. A unique molecular identifier was carried by every single TCR cDNA molecule. MiXCR was run by TCRdb on the 5' RACE reads, yielding one entry per CDR3 protein. The table includes roughly 46,000 distinct CDR3 sequences, about an eighth detected once.

This clonotype was sampled from a female donor with early-stage non-small cell lung cancer. The specimen comprised PBMCs, sampled at surgery. The V gene is TRBV20-1, the J gene TRBJ2-1; D call uncertain. CDR3: CSARVAFEQFF. The CDR3 region has the DNA TGCAGTGCTAGAGTCGCATTTGAGCAGTTCTTC.